This TCR beta chain originates from a study of blood T cell repertoires in COVID-19. Study-wide background: The analysed material was cDNA or gDNA that came from T cells, B-cell-depleted T cells, or PBMCs.

Participant age was roughly 18 to 90 years, and participants resided in roughly 25 US areas. Produced via immunoSEQ multiplex PCR; TCRdb's table is partial and in-frame only. The table includes around 300,000 clones, around 89% detected once. The CDR3 sequence is 20 residues long. Germline lookup yields CDR1 LNHDA and CDR2 SQIVND (reference sequence). The V segment lost 6 bases and the J segment 0 bases; nucleotides outside the gene matches: 14. The sequenced sample consisted of PBMCs or T cells enriched from blood (not recorded which). This sequence joins TRBV19 and TRBJ2-1; 13 nucleotides agree with TRBD2. The clonotype originates from a woman younger than 35 with acute COVID-19. CDR3 protein: CASSPPAGLAGLSSYNEQFF. CDR3 DNA: TGTGCCAGTAGCCCTCCCGCGGGACTAGCGGGATTAAGCTCCTACAATGAGCAGTTCTTC.